The present T cell receptor (beta chain) was sequenced within a study of blood T cell repertoires in COVID-19. The CDR3 sequence is 13 residues long. The V end lost 5 bases, the J end lost 3 bases, and 10 bases lay between the germline ends. Germline CDR1 and CDR2: LNHDA and SQIVND (reference sequence). Some clones are missing from TCRdb's copy, which holds only in-frame ones; the method was immunoSEQ multiplex PCR. The sample lists a few hundred thousand clones, around nine tenths occurring once. The J gene is TRBJ1-2, the V gene TRBV19; a possible D gene is TRBD1 (6 bases). Source material: peripheral blood. This TCR came from a woman aged 25-40 years with COVID-19, enrolled during active disease. CDR3 amino acids: CASSFRTDYGYTF. CDR3 DNA sequence: TGTGCCAGTAGTTTCAGGACAGACTATGGCTACACCTTC. The variable domain in full, completed from reference TRBV19 and TRBJ1-2, reads DGGITQSPKYLFRKEGQNVTLSCEQNLNHDAMYWYRQDPGQGLRLIYYSQIVNDFQKGDIAEGYSVSREKKESFPLTVTSAQKNPTAFYLCASSFRTDYGYTFGSGTRLTVV.